This TCR beta chain was documented in a study of CD8+CD57+ T cells in acquired aplastic anemia. Looking at the study overall: The study obtained an average of around 2.9 ug of DNA from sorted CD4+ and CD8+ cells. Sequencing produced an average of around 10 million reads per healthy donor for CD4+ cells. Notes on the study in general: Overlapping CD8+ CDR3 repertoires of patients and controls contained under 35 shared sequences.

This clonotype was found many times. No antigen is known for it. Profiles of TCR beta VDJ and CDR3 were generated from a genomic DNA template. TCRdb passed the reads through MiXCR, listing each CDR3 protein once. The sample yields about 210,000 distinct CDR3 sequences, 34% seen once. V lost 1 base and J 3 bases, leaving 3 bases between the germline ends. Per the germline V gene, CDR1 is DFQATT and CDR2 is SNEGSKA (reference sequence). The CDR3 covers 12 residues. This receptor was obtained from a human donor in good health, serving as a control. Sequencing used sorted CD4+, CD8+, or CD8+CD57+ T cells (not recorded which) from PBMCs. The chain recombines TRBV20-1 with TRBJ1-4; no clear D. The CDR3, as DNA: TGCAGTGCTAGAGGAGCTAATGAAAAACTGTTTTTT. Residues: CSARGANEKLFF.